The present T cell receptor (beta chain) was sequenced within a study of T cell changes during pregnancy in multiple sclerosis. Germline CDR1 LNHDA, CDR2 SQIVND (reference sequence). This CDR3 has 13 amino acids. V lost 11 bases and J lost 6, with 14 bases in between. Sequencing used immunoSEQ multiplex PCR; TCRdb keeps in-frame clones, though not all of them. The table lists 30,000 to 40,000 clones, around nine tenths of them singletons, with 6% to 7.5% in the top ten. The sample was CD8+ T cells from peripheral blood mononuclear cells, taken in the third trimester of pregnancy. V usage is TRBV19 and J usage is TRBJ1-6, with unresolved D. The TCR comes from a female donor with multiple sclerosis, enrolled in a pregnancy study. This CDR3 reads CALQEGVNSPLHF. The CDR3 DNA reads TGTGCCCTGCAAGAGGGCGTTAATTCACCCCTCCACTTT.